These T cell receptor beta chains were read from a single sample in a study of blood T cell repertoires in COVID-19. Generated by immunoSEQ multiplex PCR, the TCRdb table keeps only in-frame clones and is missing some. The sample has roughly 240,000 clones, 75% to 85% seen once; the top ten hold approximately 2%. What was sequenced was peripheral blood. These receptor sequences come from a man between 40 and 49 years old who had recovered from COVID-19. Both conserved end residues are trimmed from each CDR3.

TRBJ2-1 TRBV11-2 ASSVLSSYNEQF
TRBJ2-7 TRBV2 ASRRTGVWEQY
TRBJ1-4 TRBV19 ASKYTSYGVGTNEKLF
TRBJ2-7 TRBV11-2 ASSLGRTAGAQY
TRBJ2-7 TRBV29-1 SARTGFVEQY
TRBJ1-2 TRBV5-4 ASSSWGQGDGYT
TRBJ1-1 TRBV12-3/TRBV12-4 ASSGQGIDEAF
TRBJ1-3 TRBV6-4 ANRQGRTGNTIY
TRBJ2-3 TRBV7-9 ASSALLAGAQY
TRBJ2-5 TRBV29-1 SGGTSGSRETQY
TRBJ1-2 TRBV4-3 ASSLKDSFGGGYT
TRBJ2-1 TRBV11-3 ASSLADSYNEQF
TRBJ1-2 TRBV5-5 ASSLGPGANYGYT
TRBJ1-6 TRBV6-6 ASSLNWDSYYNSPLH
TRBJ2-7 TRBV2 ASSETSGRVSDEQY
TRBJ2-7 TRBV4-3 ASSQILADSYEQY
TRBJ2-7 TRBV19 ASSIFEGAYEQY
TRBJ2-2 TRBV11-3 ASSLFWNTGELF
TRBJ1-2 TRBV7-8 ASSPDWSGSGGYT
TRBJ1-2 TRBV29-1 SVETGQRSYGYT
TRBJ1-2 TRBV5-4 ASSFSSQGGNGYT
TRBJ1-1 TRBV19 ASSVPTGKGTEAF
TRBJ2-7 TRBV5-5 ASSTPGQGDREQY
TRBJ1-2 TRBV2 ASSASGGYT
TRBJ2-7 TRBV5-1 ASSTGTASYEQY
TRBJ2-1 TRBV5-1 ASRVERINEQF
TRBJ2-7 TRBV19 ASSMTRHEQY
TRBJ2-3 TRBV7-9 ASSLAGTGGDTQY
TRBJ2-7 TRBV6-5 ASSYSTGGYEQY
TRBJ1-6 TRBV7-9 ASSTNADSPLH
TRBJ1-2 TRBV19 ASSIDGLYGYT
TRBJ1-5 TRBV30 AWTDTDSNQPQH
TRBJ1-1 TRBV29-1 SVETEPGE
TRBJ2-1 TRBV7-9 ASSLKGYRDRDLLLEQF
TRBJ1-2 TRBV18 ASSLGSGGHGYT
TRBJ2-2 TRBV4-3 ASSPYGASDTGELF
TRBJ1-2 TRBV28 ASSLSRSYGYT
TRBJ2-3 TRBV7-2 ASSRLPQSTDTQY
TRBJ1-2 TRBV4-3 ASSQVTGDGYT
TRBJ2-2 TRBV10-1 ASSYGTGGTGELF
TRBJ2-7 TRBV5-1 ASSFNPGQGAYEQY
TRBJ2-1 TRBV5-1 ASSLGTSGPYNEQF
TRBJ2-1 TRBV7-9 ASSSQTSGRGEQF
TRBJ2-7 TRBV30 AWSSTSVWMYEQY
TRBJ2-7 TRBV5-1 ASSSGQGSHEQY
TRBJ2-3 TRBV9 ASSGGPLGGPTDTQY
TRBJ1-2 TRBV6-6 ASSLQGAGVTYGYT
TRBJ1-3 TRBV7-2 ASSLEAGFGGNTIY
TRBJ2-1 TRBV5-4 ASSPRGDTYNEQF
TRBJ1-1 TRBV6-5 ASSYGGTNTEAF
TRBJ1-1 TRBV25-1 ASSEASGGRTEAF
TRBJ2-5 TRBV30 AWDSGTGPETQY
TRBJ1-2 TRBV12-5 ASGLVNGVYGYT
TRBJ2-7 TRBV7-2 ASSLRYLDEQY
TRBJ2-5 TRBV5-1 ASSRGHLGETQY
TRBJ1-5 TRBV7-6 ASSPEFGQPQH
TRBJ1-2 TRBV19 ASIDPGLLRNGYT
TRBJ2-2 TRBV4-3 ASSQDLSGVGELF
TRBJ1-1 TRBV6-5 ASIGQPNTEAF